This T cell receptor beta chain is from a study of TIL therapy for anti-PD-1-resistant metastatic lung cancer. Study-wide background: Half of patients were current or former smokers. Tumors carried a median 1.5 non-synonymous mutations per megabase.

This was the immunoSEQ v3 assay. The repertoire was sequenced with immunoSEQ multiplex PCR; TCRdb's copy has only in-frame clones and lacks some. The sample includes just under 60,000 clones, roughly 70% of them seen just once. As to time point: pre-treatment sample, taken before nivolumab and TIL therapy. This material consisted of blood, taken at baseline. This clonotype was sampled from a person aged 25-79 years with non-small cell lung cancer.

The CDR3 nucleotides read TGTGCCAGCAGTGAAATCCGACTTGAGGCAGATACGCAGTATTTT. The encoded protein is CASSEIRLEADTQYF. This sequence joins TRBV6-1 and TRBJ2-3; D uncertain. The germline V gene encodes CDR1 MNHNS and CDR2 SASEGT. V was trimmed by 2 bases and J by 4 bases, leaving 13 bases between them. The CDR3 sequence is 15 residues long.